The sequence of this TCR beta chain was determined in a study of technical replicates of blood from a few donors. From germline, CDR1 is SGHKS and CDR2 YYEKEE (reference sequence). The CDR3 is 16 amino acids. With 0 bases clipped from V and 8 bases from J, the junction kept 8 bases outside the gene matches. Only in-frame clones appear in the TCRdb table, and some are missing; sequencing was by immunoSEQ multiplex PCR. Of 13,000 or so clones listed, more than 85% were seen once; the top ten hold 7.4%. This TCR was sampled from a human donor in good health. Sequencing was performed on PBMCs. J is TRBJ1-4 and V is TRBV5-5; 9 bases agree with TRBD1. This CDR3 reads CASSLAQQGAWEKLFF. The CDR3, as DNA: TGTGCCAGCAGCTTGGCCCAACAGGGGGCCTGGGAAAAACTGTTTTTT.